Reported below is one T cell receptor beta chain. Its recognized antigen is unknown. Base qualities were left out, and no much larger clone turns up one base away. CDR1 and CDR2 are read off the germline V gene as MGHDK and SYGVNS. From the cysteine up to the phenylalanine, the CDR3 has a length of 13 residues. The kept DNA is CDR3 alone, 39 bases in frame from the first base. V is cut back by 3 bases and J by 3 bases, with 1 base in the junction unmatched. The data were obtained in a study of T cell changes during pregnancy in multiple sclerosis (dated by TCRdb to about 2019). Context from the whole study: The study examined how the T cell repertoire changed over the course of pregnancy in women with multiple sclerosis.

Library preparation was by the immunoSEQ multiplex PCR assay. The table comes from immuneACCESS by way of TCRdb, which keeps in-frame sequences with V and J called. Part of the clones is missing from these tables; in studies checked, under half for an unresolved V gene and the rest for unknown reasons. The sample table shows approximately 36,000 clones, and more than 75% are seen once. The ten largest account for about 7% of the sample. This TCR was recovered from a female donor with multiple sclerosis, enrolled in a pregnancy study. Rearrangement joined TRBV25-1 to TRBJ1-1; 7 junctional bases match TRBD1. The sequences come from CD8+ T cells from peripheral blood mononuclear cells, collected in the third trimester of pregnancy. The CDR3: CASSEGQYTEAFF. The nucleotide sequence is TGTGCCAGCAGTGAGGGACAGTACACTGAAGCTTTCTTT. The full variable domain, completed from the reference TRBV25-1 and TRBJ1-1 proteins outside the CDR3, reads EADIYQTPRYLVIGTGKKITLECSQTMGHDKMYWYQQDPGMELHLIHYSYGVNSTEKGDLSSESTVSRIRTEHFPLTLESARPSHTSQYLCASSEGQYTEAFFGQGTRLTVV.